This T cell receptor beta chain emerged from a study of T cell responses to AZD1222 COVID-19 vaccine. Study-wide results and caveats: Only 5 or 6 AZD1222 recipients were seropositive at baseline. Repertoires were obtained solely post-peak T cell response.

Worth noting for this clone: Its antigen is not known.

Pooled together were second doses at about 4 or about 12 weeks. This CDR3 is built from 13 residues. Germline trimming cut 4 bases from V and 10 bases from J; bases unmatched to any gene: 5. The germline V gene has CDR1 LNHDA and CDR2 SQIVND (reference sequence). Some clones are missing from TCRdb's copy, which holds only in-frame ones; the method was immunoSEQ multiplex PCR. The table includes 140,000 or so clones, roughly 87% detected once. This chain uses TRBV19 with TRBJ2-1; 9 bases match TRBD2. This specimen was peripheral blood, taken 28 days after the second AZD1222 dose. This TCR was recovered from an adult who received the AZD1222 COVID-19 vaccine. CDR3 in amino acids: CASSTSSGSEQFF. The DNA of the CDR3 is TGTGCCAGTAGTACCAGTAGCGGGAGCGAGCAGTTCTTC. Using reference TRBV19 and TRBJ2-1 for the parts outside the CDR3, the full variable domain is DGGITQSPKYLFRKEGQNVTLSCEQNLNHDAMYWYRQDPGQGLRLIYYSQIVNDFQKGDIAEGYSVSREKKESFPLTVTSAQKNPTAFYLCASSTSSGSEQFFGPGTRLTVL.